Ten or more counts support the clone carrying this T cell receptor beta chain. The CDR3 runs 15 residues. Looked up from germline, CDR1 is MNHEY and CDR2 is SVGAGI. After removal of 0 bases from V and 9 bases from J, the junction contained 4 bases not matched to a gene. This entry is derived from a study of CD8 T cells in ankylosing spondylitis. Using quantitative 5'-RACE with molecular barcodes, the authors made TCR beta libraries. A single record per CDR3 protein comes from TCRdb applying MiXCR to the 5' RACE reads. This sample carries more than 150,000 distinct CDR3 sequences, 15% to 20% of them seen once, and the ten largest clones take about 4.3%.

The chain recombines TRBV6-5 with TRBJ2-7, with 14 bases matching TRBD2. This TCR was recovered from a male donor aged 10-30 years with ankylosing spondylitis or in good health (not recorded which). Sample: blood, either unsorted or a sorted T cell fraction (not recorded which). The CDR3 loop is CASSYSTSGRDGQYF. In DNA, the CDR3 is TGTGCCAGCAGTTACTCGACTAGCGGGAGGGACGGGCAGTACTTC.